The text below deals with one T cell receptor (beta chain). The antigen it recognizes is unknown. No per-base quality is available; no much larger clone lies one base away. In the prospective study, participants were roughly 18 to 100 years old, resided in 24 geographic areas of the United States, and were enrolled through a virtual design. In the prospective study, cohorts were assigned on the basis of participant-reported clinical history obtained from a screening survey and a study questionnaire. In the prospective study, whole blood, serum and a nasopharyngeal or oropharyngeal swab were collected from each participant by mobile phlebotomists. Participants in the prospective study had the option to provide additional blood draws and questionnaires over an approximately two-month period. Before DNA extraction, prospective study blood samples were shipped either frozen or at room temperature. These data belong to a study of blood T cell repertoires in COVID-19 (TCRdb year 2020). For the study in its entirety: Samples covering the acute and convalescent phases of COVID-19 were provided by collaborators in the United States, Italy and Spain. The prospective study material was composed of cDNA or gDNA derived from T cells, B-cell-depleted T cells, or PBMCs. Deeply sampled blood TCRbeta repertoires from subjects exposed to, actively infected with, or recovered from COVID-19 were included in the dataset. The repertoires were made available in a free public database intended to serve as a resource for research on the immune response to SARS-CoV-2. The samples were drawn from the first 160 participants of the ongoing ImmuneRACE study and from 1,254 subjects provided by 6 global collaborators. Nearly every sample came with metadata listing a de-identified subject ID, COVID-19 status, age in years and sex. Where HLA class I and class II types were available, the types were taken from metadata supplied by the sample provider, not from assay-based typing. What the research found in general, with its limitations: Clinical and demographic metadata were provided uncurated, with the amount varying by source and participant.

Unmatched junction bases come to 14, with V trimmed by 4 bases and J by 4 bases. Its CDR3 holds 19 amino acids, cysteine through phenylalanine. Only CDR3 DNA is held: 57 bases, read in frame from base 1. CDR1 and CDR2, per the germline V gene, are LGHNA and YNFKEQ. TCRbeta CDR3 regions were amplified from genomic DNA using the immunoSEQ Assay, a bias-controlled multiplex PCR. Per the source publication's procedure: The number of nucleated cells in each sample was estimated by amplification of reference gene primers within the assay. Sequence reads were collapsed and filtered to measure the absolute abundance of every unique TCRbeta CDR3 rearrangement. For each sample, productive Simpson clonality was calculated as the square root of Simpson's diversity index across productive rearrangements. TCRdb took over this immuneACCESS table, retaining in-frame rearrangements with V and J assigned. Such tables are incomplete; in checked studies, under half of the missing clones stem from an unresolved V gene, and the remainder is unexplained. V and J calls and clone size are copied from that table; D and trimming were computed from the DNA. The sample has under 250,000 clones on record, roughly 87% of them singletons. The ten biggest clones cover just over 2.5% of the sample.

The sample taken for sequencing was PBMCs or T cells enriched from blood (not recorded which). The sequence links TRBV4-2 to TRBJ2-2; 11 bases in the junction line up with TRBD2. The sequence was obtained from a woman aged 25 to 39 with acute COVID-19. In nucleotides, the sequence is TGTGCCAGCAGCCCCCGTAGTAGCGGGGGGGCTCAATCCACCGGGGAGCTGTTTTTT. Its product reads: CASSPRSSGGAQSTGELFF.